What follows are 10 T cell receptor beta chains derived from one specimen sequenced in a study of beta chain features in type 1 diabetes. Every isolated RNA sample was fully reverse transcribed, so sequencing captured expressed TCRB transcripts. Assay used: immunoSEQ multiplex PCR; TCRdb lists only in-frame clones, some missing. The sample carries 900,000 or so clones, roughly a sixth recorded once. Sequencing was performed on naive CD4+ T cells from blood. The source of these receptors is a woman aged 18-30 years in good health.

In DNA, the CDR3 is TGTGCCAGCAGCCTCCGGGACAGGGGGCGGAATGAGCAGTTCTTC. Encoded protein: CASSLRDRGRNEQFF. The chain is built from TRBV7-2 and TRBJ2-1; TRBD1 agrees at 12 bases. Germline CDR1 reads SGHTA; CDR2 reads FQGNSA. The CDR3 has 15 amino acids. Unmatched junction bases numbered 6, after V lost 5 bases and J lost 7 bases. Based on the CDR3 plus reference TRBV7-2 and TRBJ2-1, the full variable domain is GAGVSQSPSNKVTEKGKDVELRCDPISGHTALYWYRQSLGQGLEFLIYFQGNSAPDKSGLPSDRFSAERTGGSVSTLTIQRTQQEDSAVYLCASSLRDRGRNEQFFGPGTRLTVL.

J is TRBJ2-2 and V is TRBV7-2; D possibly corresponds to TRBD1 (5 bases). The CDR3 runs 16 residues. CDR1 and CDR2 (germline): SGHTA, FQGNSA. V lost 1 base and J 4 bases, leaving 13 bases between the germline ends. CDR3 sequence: CASSLVETGRTGELFF. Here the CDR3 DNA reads TGTGCCAGCAGCTTAGTCGAAACAGGACGCACCGGGGAGCTGTTTTTT.

CDR3 sequence reads: CASSSPEGGFTGELFF. The CDR3 DNA sequence: TGTGCCAGCAGCTCGCCAGAGGGCGGATTCACCGGGGAGCTGTTTTTT. V usage is TRBV11-2 and J usage is TRBJ2-2, with TRBD2 as a possible D gene (5 bases). The ends were cut back, 4 bases at V and 4 bases at J, with 16 bases in the middle. CDR1 and CDR2 from the germline V gene are SGHAT and FQNNGV. The CDR3 is 16 residues long.

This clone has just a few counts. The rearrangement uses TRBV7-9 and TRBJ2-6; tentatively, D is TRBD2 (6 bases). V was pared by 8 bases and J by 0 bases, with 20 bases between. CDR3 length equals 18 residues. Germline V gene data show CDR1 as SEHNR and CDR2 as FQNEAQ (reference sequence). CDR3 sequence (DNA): TGTGCCAGCCGACGCGTCCCGGGACTGACCTCTGGGGCCAACGTCCTGACTTTC. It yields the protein CASRRVPGLTSGANVLTF. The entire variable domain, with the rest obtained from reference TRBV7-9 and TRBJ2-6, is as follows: DTGVSQNPRHKITKRGQNVTFRCDPISEHNRLYWYRQTLGQGPEFLTYFQNEAQLEKSRLLSDRFSAERPKGSFSTLEIQRTEQGDSAMYLCASRRVPGLTSGANVLTFGAGSRLTVL.

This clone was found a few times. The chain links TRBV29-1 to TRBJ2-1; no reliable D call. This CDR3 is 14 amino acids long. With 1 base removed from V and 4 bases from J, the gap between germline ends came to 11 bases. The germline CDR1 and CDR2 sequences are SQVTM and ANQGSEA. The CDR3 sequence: CSVEVLVSYNEQFF. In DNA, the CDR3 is TGCAGCGTTGAAGTTTTGGTGAGTTACAATGAGCAGTTCTTC.

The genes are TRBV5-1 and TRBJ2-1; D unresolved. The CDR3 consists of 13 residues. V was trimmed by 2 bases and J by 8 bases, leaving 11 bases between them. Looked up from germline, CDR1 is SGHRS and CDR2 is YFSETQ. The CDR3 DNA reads TGCGCCAGCAGCTTCCCTGGGGTCCATGAGCAGTTCTTC. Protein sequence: CASSFPGVHEQFF. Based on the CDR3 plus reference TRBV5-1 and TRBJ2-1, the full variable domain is KAGVTQTPRYLIKTRGQQVTLSCSPISGHRSVSWYQQTPGQGLQFLFEYFSETQRNKGNFPGRFSGRQFSNSRSEMNVSTLELGDSALYLCASSFPGVHEQFFGPGTRLTVL.

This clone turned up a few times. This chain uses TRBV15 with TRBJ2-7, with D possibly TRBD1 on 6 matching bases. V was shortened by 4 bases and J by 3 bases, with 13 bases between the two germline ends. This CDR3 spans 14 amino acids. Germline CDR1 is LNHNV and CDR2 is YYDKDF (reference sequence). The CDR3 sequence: CATSTRRGVYEQYF. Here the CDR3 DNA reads TGTGCCACCAGCACCCGCAGGGGCGTCTACGAGCAGTACTTC.

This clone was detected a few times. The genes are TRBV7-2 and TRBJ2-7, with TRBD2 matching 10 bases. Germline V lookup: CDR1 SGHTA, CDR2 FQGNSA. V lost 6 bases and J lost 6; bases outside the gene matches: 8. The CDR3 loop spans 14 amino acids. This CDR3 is CASSSGLAAVEQYF. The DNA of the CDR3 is TGTGCCAGCAGTTCAGGACTAGCGGCCGTCGAGCAGTACTTC.

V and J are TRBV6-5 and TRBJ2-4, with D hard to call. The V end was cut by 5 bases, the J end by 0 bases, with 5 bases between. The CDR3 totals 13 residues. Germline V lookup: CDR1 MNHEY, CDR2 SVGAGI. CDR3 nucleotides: TGTGCCAGCAGTGAGATAGCCAAAAACATTCAGTACTTC. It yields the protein CASSEIAKNIQYF.

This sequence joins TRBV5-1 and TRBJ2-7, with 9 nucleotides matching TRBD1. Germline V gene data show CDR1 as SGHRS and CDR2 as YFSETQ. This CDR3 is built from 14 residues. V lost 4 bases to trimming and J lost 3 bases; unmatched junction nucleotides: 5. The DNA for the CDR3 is TGCGCCAGCAGCCTGGGACAGGGCTTCTACGAGCAGTACTTC. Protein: CASSLGQGFYEQYF.